One TCR beta chain is described in this entry. Data came from immunoSEQ multiplex PCR; TCRdb stores just in-frame clones and leaves some out. The sample carries under 2.5 million clones, 92% recorded once. The data originate from a study of shared clonotypes between healthy human individuals. Germline-derived CDR1 and CDR2 are MNHEY and SMNVEV (reference sequence). The V and J ends lost 7 bases and 4 bases, in that order; junction bases with no gene match: 8. The CDR3 has 15 residues. This receptor was obtained from a man aged 18 to 29 in good health. Some clones in this sample may be carry-over from other donors' samples. The V call is TRBV27, the J call TRBJ2-1; 9 bases are shared with TRBD2. Source material: naive CD4+ T cells from PBMCs. The subset here: CD45RA+ positively selected. This CDR3 is CASNTGRGGYNEQFF. CDR3 coding DNA: TGTGCCAGCAACACAGGGCGGGGGGGATACAATGAGCAGTTCTTC.